The rows below give T cell receptor beta chains drawn from one sample of a study of T cells in localized non-small cell lung cancer. Clones were sequenced by immunoSEQ multiplex PCR, and TCRdb holds only the in-frame ones, with some missing. The sample lists some 15,000 clones, roughly four fifths occurring once. The material sequenced was peripheral blood, taken before any cancer treatment. The receptors stem from a male donor aged 60 or older with stage I lung adenocarcinoma. Both conserved end residues are part of each CDR3. Fields, in order: V gene, J gene, D gene, CDR3 DNA, CDR3 protein. D genes are given only for firm matches.

TRBV11-1,TRBJ2-2,TRBD1,TGTGCCAGCAGCCCACAGGGGGCCGGGGAGCTGTTTTTT,CASSPQGAGELFF
TRBV6-1,TRBJ1-1,-,TGTGCCAGCAGTCCCGGGGCGCAGATGGACGCTTTCTTT,CASSPGAQMDAFF
TRBV7-3,TRBJ2-5,-,TGTGCCAGCAGCCCGACAGTCCTGGAGACCCAGTACTTC,CASSPTVLETQYF
TRBV6-1,TRBJ1-5,TRBD1,TGTGCCAGCAGTGGTAGGGGACAGGGGGCCTTGCAGCCCCAGCATTTT,CASSGRGQGALQPQHF
TRBV4-1,TRBJ1-1,-,TGCGCCAGCAGCCAATCCTCCACCGCCCTGGTCAGAATGAACACTGAAGCTTTCTTT,CASSQSSTALVRMNTEAFF
TRBV10-1,TRBJ2-3,TRBD1,TGCGCCAGCAGTACCTCGACAGGGGCCTTCACAGATACGCAGTATTTT,CASSTSTGAFTDTQYF
TRBV19,TRBJ2-7,-,TGTGCCATTGGGGGACCGAAGACCTACGAGCAGTACTTC,CAIGGPKTYEQYF
TRBV19,TRBJ1-4,-,TGTGCCAGTAGTCATCCGCGGGACGGAGGGGATGAAAAACTGTTTTTT,CASSHPRDGGDEKLFF
TRBV5-1,TRBJ1-2,TRBD1,TGCGCCAGCAGCCCCGGGACAGGGTTCGGCTACACCTTC,CASSPGTGFGYTF
TRBV7-9,TRBJ1-3,-,TGTGCCAGCAGCCCCGGAGGTGGAAACACCATATATTTT,CASSPGGGNTIYF
TRBV6-5,TRBJ2-3,TRBD1,TGTGCCAGCAGTGCACCGGGACAGGGGTCTGATACGCAGTATTTT,CASSAPGQGSDTQYF
TRBV18,TRBJ2-7,-,TGTGCCAGCTCAGGGAGCTCCTACGAGCAGTACTTC,CASSGSSYEQYF
TRBV12-2,TRBJ2-1,-,TGTGCAAGTCGCTTTAAGCGGGAGTGGTATGAGCAGTTCTTC,CASRFKREWYEQFF
TRBV7-9,TRBJ2-1,TRBD2,TGTGCCAGCAGTCTAGGGGCGGGGGGGCCCTCCAATGAGCAGTTCTTC,CASSLGAGGPSNEQFF
TRBV7-6,TRBJ1-1,-,TGTGCCAGCAGCTTAGCGCCAGGGACAAGGACTGAAGCTTTCTTT,CASSLAPGTRTEAFF
TRBV5-8,TRBJ2-7,-,TGTGCCAGCAGCTTGTATTCGGATTACGAGCAGTACTTC,CASSLYSDYEQYF
TRBV19,TRBJ1-2,TRBD1,TGTGCCAGTAGTACAGGACAGGGCAGAACTTCCTTC,CASSTGQGRTSF
TRBV4-2,TRBJ1-1,TRBD1,TGTGCCAGCAGCCCGACAGGGGCGAGCACTGAAGCTTTCTTT,CASSPTGASTEAFF
TRBV14,TRBJ2-3,TRBD2,TGTGCCAGCAGCCAAGATCTAGGCGGGAGGACCACAGATACGCAGTATTTT,CASSQDLGGRTTDTQYF
TRBV10-2,TRBJ2-3,TRBD1,TGCGCCAGCAGCCAGGGACAGGCGATCACAGATACGCAGTATTTT,CASSQGQAITDTQYF
TRBV7-2,TRBJ1-2,-,TGTGCCAGCAGCCATAGCAGACGGATCTATGGCTACACCTTC,CASSHSRRIYGYTF
TRBV27,TRBJ2-7,TRBD2,TGTGCCAGCAGTCCTCTAGCGGGAGCATTCGAGCAGTACTTC,CASSPLAGAFEQYF
TRBV20-1,TRBJ2-4,-,TGCAGTGCCAGCCTAAGGGACATTCAGTACTTC,CSASLRDIQYF
TRBV4-1,TRBJ2-7,-,TGCGCCAGCAGCCAAGAGGTGTCCGGAGACCTTTACGAGCAGTACTTC,CASSQEVSGDLYEQYF
TRBV7-9,TRBJ2-7,TRBD2,TGTGCCAGCAGCTTAGGGGCGGGGGGAACCTACGAGCAGTACTTC,CASSLGAGGTYEQYF